These 30 T cell receptor beta chains originate from one sample sequenced in a study of T cells expressing NK-cell markers. TCRdb reworked the 5' RACE reads into one entry per CDR3 protein, no DNA. The data show 500,000 to 600,000 distinct CDR3 sequences, and the top ten clones hold approximately 3.5%. Sequences were obtained from blood T cells: a sorted CD56 or NKG2C T cell subset, CD4+ or CD8+ T cells, or bulk PBMC T cells (not recorded which). The origin of the receptors is a man younger than 35 in good health.

This chain uses TRBV12-3 or TRBV12-4 with TRBJ2-7; the D call from TCRdb, TRBD1, cannot be confirmed without DNA. The CDR3 spans 14 residues. CDR3 region: CASTPGRRTYEQYF.

V and J are TRBV20-1 and TRBJ2-7; with no DNA, the TCRdb D assignment of TRBD1 cannot be verified. Germline V gene lookup returns CDR1 DFQATT and CDR2 SNEGSKA (reference sequence). The CDR3 has 15 amino acids. This CDR3 is CSARYPVSGEYEQYF.

The chain is built from TRBV25-1 and TRBJ2-2. Per germline, CDR1 MGHDK and CDR2 SYGVNS. This CDR3 has 16 residues. The CDR3: CASRPTGFANTGELFF.

The chain links TRBV6-1 to TRBJ2-5; TCRdb proposes TRBD1, but this gene call is untestable without DNA. The CDR3 has 13 residues. Germline CDR1 is MNHNS and CDR2 is SASEGT. The CDR3 region is CASWSGNRETQYF.

The chain has TRBV5-1 and TRBJ2-1; TCRdb returns TRBD2, unconfirmable since there is no DNA. This CDR3 spans 15 amino acids. Germline-derived CDR1 and CDR2 are SGHRS and YFSETQ. The CDR3 reads CASSFQDGRANEQFF.

The chain has TRBV20-1 and TRBJ2-7; TCRdb reports TRBD2, a call that lacks DNA to check it against. Germline assignment: CDR1 DFQATT and CDR2 SNEGSKA (reference sequence). This CDR3 comprises 15 residues. CDR3 protein: CSAILRDRTSYEQYF.

The genes are TRBV7-8 and TRBJ2-2. The CDR3 extends over 13 amino acids. The germline V gene has CDR1 SGHVS and CDR2 FQNEAQ. CDR3 in amino acids: CASKRVGTGELFF.

V is TRBV11-2 and J is TRBJ1-6. The CDR3 loop spans 15 amino acids. Germline lookup yields CDR1 SGHAT and CDR2 FQNNGV. CDR3 sequence reads: CASSPTETSNSPLHF.

This sequence joins TRBV20-1 and TRBJ2-4. Germline V lookup: CDR1 DFQATT, CDR2 SNEGSKA (reference sequence). This CDR3 region has 12 residues. The CDR3: CSALSRINIQYF.

The chain links TRBV18 to TRBJ2-5; TCRdb indicates TRBD1, and absent DNA this call remains unverified. The CDR3 has 16 residues. Germline CDR1 and CDR2: KGHSH and LQKENI. CDR3 region: CASSPLRGQPQETQYF.

The chain recombines TRBV5-5 with TRBJ2-3; with no DNA, the TCRdb D assignment of TRBD2 cannot be verified. The CDR3 extends over 16 amino acids. The germline gives CDR1 SGHKS, CDR2 YYEKEE (reference sequence). CDR3 protein: CASSFSGASKGDTQYF.

The chain employs TRBV7-9 and TRBJ1-2. Germline V gene lookup returns CDR1 SEHNR and CDR2 FQNEAQ (reference sequence). The length of the CDR3 is 16 residues. The CDR3 sequence is CASSLSRSGGTYGYTF.

V gene TRBV7-2 combines with J gene TRBJ1-6; TCRdb proposes TRBD1, but this gene call is untestable without DNA. Looked up from germline, CDR1 is SGHTA and CDR2 is FQGNSA. CDR3 length: 16 residues. CDR3 amino acids: CASSFTFRQVDSPLHF.

The rearrangement uses TRBV24-1 and TRBJ2-1. CDR1 is KGHDR and CDR2 is SFDVKD in the germline V gene. The CDR3 has 13 residues. The chain's CDR3 is CATSGAGTNEQFF.

This chain connects TRBV29-1 to TRBJ2-3; TCRdb's D call, TRBD1, is unchecked because there is no DNA. CDR1 is SQVTM, CDR2 ANQGSEA, per germline. The CDR3 runs to 13 residues. Here the CDR3 reads CSVPRPSTDTQYF.

The genes are TRBV20-1 and TRBJ2-5; TCRdb outputs TRBD1, but without DNA this stays unchecked. There are 15 residues in the CDR3. Germline V gene data show CDR1 as DFQATT and CDR2 as SNEGSKA (reference sequence). CDR3 protein: CSAREIGWWGETQYF.

The CDR3 sequence: CASSETGETQYF. The chain recombines TRBV6-1 with TRBJ2-5; TCRdb selects TRBD1, and the lack of DNA leaves this call unchecked. Germline values: CDR1 MNHNS, CDR2 SASEGT. The CDR3 covers 12 residues.

This chain links TRBV24-1 with TRBJ2-5; TCRdb indicates TRBD1, and absent DNA this call remains unverified. This CDR3 region has 19 residues. The germline CDR1 and CDR2 sequences are KGHDR and SFDVKD. CDR3 sequence: CATSDPTPSDRGLGETQYF.

The chain joins TRBV4-2 to TRBJ1-1; TCRdb selects TRBD1, and the lack of DNA leaves this call unchecked. The germline CDR1 and CDR2 sequences are LGHNA and YNFKEQ. The CDR3 covers 17 residues. The CDR3 sequence is CASSQEPLGQGIPEAFF.

This rearrangement joins TRBV7-2 to TRBJ2-3; TCRdb proposes TRBD1, but this gene call is untestable without DNA. Germline assignment: CDR1 SGHTA and CDR2 FQGNSA. The CDR3 contains 16 residues. Here the CDR3 reads CASSAYRGTASDTQYF. The variable domain in full, with the rest retrieved from reference TRBV7-2 and TRBJ2-3, is GAGVSQSPSNKVTEKGKDVELRCDPISGHTALYWYRQSLGQGLEFLIYFQGNSAPDKSGLPSDRFSAERTGGSVSTLTIQRTQQEDSAVYLCASSAYRGTASDTQYFGPGTRLTVL.

J is TRBJ1-4 and V is TRBV20-1. CDR3 size: 15 residues. Germline V gene data show CDR1 as DFQATT and CDR2 as SNEGSKA (reference sequence). The CDR3 region is CSGKATGTQNEKLFF.

This chain joins TRBV20-1 and TRBJ1-2; as DNA is missing, the TRBD1 call by TCRdb cannot be tested. Germline V gene data show CDR1 as DFQATT and CDR2 as SNEGSKA (reference sequence). The CDR3 totals 16 residues. The chain's CDR3 is CSASTGTGGAVYGYTF.

The genes are TRBV5-1 and TRBJ1-6; lacking DNA, the TRBD1 call made by TCRdb goes unchecked. CDR3 length: 15 residues. Germline-derived CDR1 and CDR2 are SGHRS and YFSETQ. The CDR3 protein is CASSLGQGNNSPLHF.

CDR3 sequence reads: CSALGTSGGDTQYF. This chain connects TRBV20-1 to TRBJ2-3; lacking DNA, the TRBD2 call made by TCRdb goes unchecked. The CDR3 spans 14 residues. Germline CDR1 and CDR2: DFQATT and SNEGSKA (reference sequence).

The V call is TRBV12-3 or TRBV12-4, the J call TRBJ2-2. CDR3 length: 14 amino acids. CDR3 sequence: CASSSSGNTGELFF.

V is TRBV14 and J is TRBJ2-7. Looked up from germline, CDR1 is SGHDN and CDR2 is FVKESK. The CDR3 consists of 13 residues. The CDR3 sequence: CASSQDSEYEQYF.

The J gene is TRBJ1-3, the V gene TRBV12-3 or TRBV12-4; with no DNA, the TCRdb D assignment of TRBD1 cannot be verified. The CDR3 runs 13 residues. CDR3 amino acids: CGVSGYSGNTIYF.

V gene TRBV5-6 combines with J gene TRBJ2-2; without DNA, the TCRdb call of TRBD1 cannot be checked. This CDR3 has 17 amino acids. Germline CDR1 SGHDT, CDR2 YYEEEE. CDR3 region: CASSLRGGTDDTGELFF. Full variable domain (outside the CDR3, taken from reference TRBV5-6 and TRBJ2-2): DAGVTQSPTHLIKTRGQQVTLRCSPKSGHDTVSWYQQALGQGPQFIFQYYEEEERQRGNFPDRFSGHQFPNYSSELNVNALLLGDSALYLCASSLRGGTDDTGELFFGEGSRLTVL.

The chain has TRBV4-3 and TRBJ1-6. CDR1 is LGHNA, CDR2 YSLEER, per germline. This CDR3 spans 15 amino acids. CDR3 sequence: CASSQDRDYNSPLHF.

The gene calls are TRBV15 and TRBJ2-1; as DNA is missing, the TRBD1 call by TCRdb cannot be tested. The CDR3 spans 16 residues. Germline lookup yields CDR1 LNHNV and CDR2 YYDKDF (reference sequence). Here the CDR3 reads CATSSRALSSYNEQFF.